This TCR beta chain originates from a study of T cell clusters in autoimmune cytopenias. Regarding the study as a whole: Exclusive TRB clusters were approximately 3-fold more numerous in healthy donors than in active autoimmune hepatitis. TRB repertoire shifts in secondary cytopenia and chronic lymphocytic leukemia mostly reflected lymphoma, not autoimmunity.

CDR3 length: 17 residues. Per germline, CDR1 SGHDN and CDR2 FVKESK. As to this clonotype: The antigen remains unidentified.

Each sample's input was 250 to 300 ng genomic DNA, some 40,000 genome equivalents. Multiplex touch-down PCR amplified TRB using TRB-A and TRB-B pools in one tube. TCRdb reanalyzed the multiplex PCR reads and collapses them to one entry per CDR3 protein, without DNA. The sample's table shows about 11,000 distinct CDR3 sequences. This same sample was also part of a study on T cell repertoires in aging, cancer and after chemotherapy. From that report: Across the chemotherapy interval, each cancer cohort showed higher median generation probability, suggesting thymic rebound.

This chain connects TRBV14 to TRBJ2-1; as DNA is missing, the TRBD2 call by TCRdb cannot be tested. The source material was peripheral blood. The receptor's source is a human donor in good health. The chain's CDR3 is CASSLRGASGTYNEQFF. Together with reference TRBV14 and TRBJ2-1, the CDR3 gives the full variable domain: EAGVTQFPSHSVIEKGQTVTLRCDPISGHDNLYWYRRVMGKEIKFLLHFVKESKQDESGMPNNRFLAERTGGTYSTLKVQPAELEDSGVYFCASSLRGASGTYNEQFFGPGTRLTVL.